The present T cell receptor (beta chain) was sequenced within a study of cytomegalovirus exposure and HLA in healthy donors. About the study: Most donors, roughly 77% of approximately 400 genotyped, fell in the Caucasian-associated ancestry cluster.

CDR1 is KGHSH and CDR2 is LQKENI in the germline V gene. The CDR3 has 13 residues. V was trimmed by 5 bases and J by 1 base, leaving 8 bases between them. With regard to this clone: Its antigen is not known.

Study-wide results and caveats: The analysis excluded some indistinguishable V segments, including TRBV6-2 and TRBV6-3. Most of the CMV-associated TCR beta chains (in a later analysis) appeared to be HLA-restricted. The study listed roughly 150 cytomegalovirus-associated TCR beta chains.

With 60 Vbeta and 13 Jbeta primers, the PCR was carried out. This table comes from immunoSEQ multiplex PCR, and its TCRdb copy is limited to in-frame clones, with some not included. The sample lists about 180,000 clones, just over 75% occurring once. The clonotype was recovered from a man between 18 and 29 years old in good health and CMV-seronegative. The rearrangement uses TRBV18 and TRBJ1-1; TRBD1 is a possible D gene (5 bases). Sequencing input: PBMCs. DNA of the CDR3: TGTGCCAGCTCATTTGGACAGAACACTGAAGCTTTCTTT. Encoded protein: CASSFGQNTEAFF.